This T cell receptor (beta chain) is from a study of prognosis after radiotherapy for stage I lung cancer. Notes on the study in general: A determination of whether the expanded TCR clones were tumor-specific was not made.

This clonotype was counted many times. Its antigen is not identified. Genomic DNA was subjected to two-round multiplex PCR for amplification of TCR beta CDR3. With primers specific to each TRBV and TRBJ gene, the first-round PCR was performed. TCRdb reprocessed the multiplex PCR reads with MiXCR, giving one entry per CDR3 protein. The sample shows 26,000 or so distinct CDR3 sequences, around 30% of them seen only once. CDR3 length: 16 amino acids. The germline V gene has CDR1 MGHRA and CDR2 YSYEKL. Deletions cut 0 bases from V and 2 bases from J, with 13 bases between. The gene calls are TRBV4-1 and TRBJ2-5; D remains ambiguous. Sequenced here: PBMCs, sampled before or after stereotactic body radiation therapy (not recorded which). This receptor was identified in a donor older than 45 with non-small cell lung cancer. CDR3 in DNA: TGCGCCAGCAGCCAAGATTCTCACGGCAAACAAGAGACCCAGTACTTC. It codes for CASSQDSHGKQETQYF.